One TCR beta chain is described in this entry. Assay: immunoSEQ multiplex PCR; the TCRdb copy retains only in-frame clones and omits some. The table lists 150,000 to 200,000 clones, 85% of them singletons. The data originate from a study of blood T cell repertoires in COVID-19. CDR3 length: 14 residues. CDR1 is SGHNT, CDR2 YYREEE, per germline (reference sequence). Trimming cost V 5 bases and J 1 base, with 12 bases left between them. The chain uses TRBV5-4 and TRBJ1-1, with a weak D call TRBD1 (6 bases). What was sequenced was peripheral blood. This TCR was sampled from a human donor with acute or convalescent COVID-19. The donor label of this sample is uncertain. CDR3 in DNA: TGTGCCAGCAGGTTCGACAGGACGAACACTGAAGCTTTCTTT. Its protein is CASRFDRTNTEAFF.